The rows below give T cell receptor beta chains drawn from one sample of a study of blood T cells in healthy people across ages. TCRdb fed the 5' RACE reads into MiXCR, producing one record per CDR3 protein. The table lists 650,000 to 1,000,000 distinct CDR3 sequences, 35% to 40% of them singletons. Sequenced sample: blood. These receptors were taken from a man between 18 and 29 years old in good health. The CDR3 runs from the conserved cysteine through the conserved F or W. A D gene is named only where the DNA matches it firmly. Rows may omit the clone size; those that give it use once, few, many or a size class.

V	size	D	J	CDR3	DNA
TRBV4-3	-	TRBD2	TRBJ2-5	CASSHEAGLAGGRQYF	TGCGCCAGCAGCCACGAAGCGGGACTAGCGGGGGGAAGGCAGTACTTC
TRBV20-1	few	-	TRBJ1-2	CSAGRTDASGYTF	TGCAGTGCTGGGAGGACGGACGCTAGTGGCTACACCTTC
TRBV2	-	-	TRBJ1-6	CASTFSALVAFDSPPHF	TGTGCCAGCACTTTCTCCGCCCTTGTTGCTTTTGATTCACCCCCCCACTTT
TRBV27	few	-	TRBJ1-4	CASSLSVTNEKLFF	TGTGCCAGCAGTTTATCGGTGACTAATGAAAAACTGTTTTTT
TRBV12-3/TRBV12-4	few	-	TRBJ1-1	CASSFWVKSEAFF	TGTGCCAGCAGTTTTTGGGTAAAGAGTGAAGCTTTCTTT
TRBV6-2/TRBV6-3	-	-	TRBJ2-2	CASTHPPYSNTGELFF	TGTGCCAGCACCCACCCCCCTTATTCAAACACCGGGGAGCTGTTTTTT
TRBV12-3/TRBV12-4	many	-	TRBJ1-2	CASSSTRGQNGYTF	TGTGCCAGCAGTTCAACACGAGGACAGAATGGCTACACCTTC
TRBV2	-	-	TRBJ2-7	CAGSAPFDYEQYF	TGTGCCGGCAGTGCCCCCTTTGACTACGAGCAGTACTTC
TRBV29-1	-	-	TRBJ1-1	CSVEGLVQVTEAFF	TGCAGCGTTGAAGGGCTGGTCCAAGTAACTGAAGCTTTCTTT
TRBV7-9	-	-	TRBJ2-1	CASSLGGTHNEQFF	TGTGCCAGCAGCTTGGGGGGCACCCACAATGAGCAGTTCTTC
TRBV5-5	-	-	TRBJ2-1	CASSLAPEPYNERFF	TGTGCCAGCAGCTTGGCTCCAGAACCTTACAATGAGCGGTTCTTC
TRBV6-2/TRBV6-3	-	-	TRBJ1-1	CASSPIRGWNTEAFF	TGTGCCAGCAGTCCCATCAGGGGTTGGAACACTGAAGCTTTCTTT
TRBV4-1	many	-	TRBJ2-5	CASSPRFQETQYF	TGCGCCAGCAGCCCGCGGTTCCAAGAGACCCAGTACTTC
TRBV5-1	few	-	TRBJ2-7	CASSFDRYEQYF	TGCGCCAGCAGCTTCGACCGTTACGAGCAGTACTTC
TRBV7-3	-	TRBD2	TRBJ2-6	CASSFTCCVTAGSSGANVLTF	TGTGCCAGCAGCTTTACCTGTTGCGTGACAGCGGGATCCTCTGGGGCCAACGTCCTGACTTTC
TRBV3-1	few	-	TRBJ2-2	CASSHRGTGELFF	TGTGCCAGCAGCCATAGGGGAACCGGGGAGCTGTTTTTT
TRBV9	few	TRBD1	TRBJ1-1	CASSAETGATEAFF	TGTGCCAGCAGCGCCGAAACAGGGGCCACTGAAGCTTTCTTT
TRBV5-5	-	TRBD2	TRBJ2-2	CASSFLFGGKNTGELFF	TGTGCCAGCAGCTTTTTGTTCGGGGGGAAGAACACCGGGGAGCTGTTTTTT
TRBV12-3/TRBV12-4	many	TRBD2	TRBJ2-5	CASSRSGGVLETQYF	TGTGCCAGCAGTCGCAGCGGGGGGGTGCTAGAGACCCAGTACTTC
TRBV20-1	many	TRBD2	TRBJ2-3	CSASMTSGGNLDTQYF	TGCAGTGCTAGTATGACTAGCGGGGGGAATTTAGATACGCAGTATTTT
TRBV27	once	TRBD1	TRBJ1-1	CASSPRQGAAEAFF	TGTGCCAGCAGTCCGAGACAGGGGGCGGCTGAAGCTTTCTTT
TRBV29-1	-	-	TRBJ2-4	CSVEVRENIQYF	TGCAGCGTTGAAGTCAGGGAAAACATTCAGTACTTC
TRBV5-1	few	TRBD1	TRBJ1-2	CASSPAAGGYGYTF	TGCGCCAGCAGCCCCGCGGCAGGGGGCTATGGCTACACCTTC
TRBV2	-	-	TRBJ1-2	CASSEARAGLSGYTF	TGTGCCAGCAGTGAAGCCCGCGCAGGGTTGAGTGGCTACACCTTC
TRBV6-2/TRBV6-3	-	TRBD1	TRBJ2-7	CASSQQGKQYF	TGTGCCAGCAGTCAACAGGGGAAGCAGTACTTC
TRBV7-6	few	-	TRBJ2-4	CASSLAPGGNIQYF	TGTGCCAGCAGCTTAGCTCCCGGCGGAAACATTCAGTACTTC
TRBV6-5	-	-	TRBJ2-1	CASSYGGGRGDEQFF	TGTGCCAGCAGTTACGGCGGGGGCCGGGGGGATGAGCAGTTCTTC
TRBV20-1	few	TRBD1	TRBJ1-2	CSARDSGQGRLGYTF	TGCAGTGCTAGAGATTCGGGACAGGGAAGGTTGGGCTACACCTTC
TRBV27	-	-	TRBJ2-1	CASSGSSHNEQFF	TGTGCCAGCAGTGGGAGCTCCCACAATGAGCAGTTCTTC
TRBV20-1	-	-	TRBJ2-5	CSPREGGAIQETQYF	TGCAGTCCTAGAGAGGGGGGAGCTATCCAAGAGACCCAGTACTTC
TRBV28	few	-	TRBJ1-5	CASTLGNQPQHF	TGTGCCAGCACCCTGGGCAATCAGCCCCAGCATTTT
TRBV7-6	-	-	TRBJ2-5	CASSRDWGETQYF	TGTGCCAGCAGCCGAGATTGGGGGGAGACCCAGTACTTC
TRBV18	-	-	TRBJ2-2	CASSSSYNIGNTGELFF	TGTGCCAGCTCATCTTCATATAATATCGGGAACACCGGGGAGCTGTTTTTT
TRBV20-1	-	-	TRBJ2-7	CGAGEPVTYEQYF	TGCGGTGCTGGGGAACCGGTTACCTACGAGCAGTACTTC
TRBV7-3	many	-	TRBJ2-5	CASSPQSQETQYF	TGTGCCAGCAGCCCACAGTCGCAAGAGACCCAGTACTTC
TRBV12-3/TRBV12-4	few	TRBD1	TRBJ1-4	CASTFGQGGREKLFF	TGTGCCAGCACCTTTGGACAGGGGGGTCGGGAAAAACTGTTTTTT
TRBV10-3	many	TRBD2	TRBJ2-3	CAIRPRTSGSTDTQYF	TGTGCCATCAGGCCCCGGACTAGCGGTAGCACAGATACGCAGTATTTT
TRBV7-9	many	-	TRBJ2-1	CASSYYPGRENNEQFF	TGTGCCAGCAGCTACTACCCGGGACGGGAGAACAATGAGCAGTTCTTC
TRBV18	-	-	TRBJ1-1	CASSRTGIAEAFF	TGTGCCAGCTCACGTACAGGGATCGCTGAAGCTTTCTTT
TRBV10-3	-	TRBD1	TRBJ2-3	CAVRGDTGDTDTQYF	TGTGCCGTAAGAGGGGACACAGGGGACACAGATACGCAGTATTTT
TRBV30	few	-	TRBJ2-5	CAWSPGYQETQYF	TGTGCCTGGAGTCCAGGGTACCAAGAGACCCAGTACTTC
TRBV6-2/TRBV6-3	-	-	TRBJ2-1	CASSFQGSGTRSEQFF	TGTGCCAGCAGTTTCCAGGGGAGCGGGACTCGGAGTGAGCAGTTCTTC
TRBV5-6	-	TRBD2	TRBJ2-2	CASSTRGGEGYTGELFF	TGTGCCAGCAGCACACGGGGGGGAGAAGGGTACACCGGGGAGCTGTTTTTT
TRBV20-1	many	-	TRBJ2-5	CSAVARESGHTREAQYF	TGCAGTGCTGTGGCCCGGGAGTCGGGACATACAAGAGAGGCCCAGTACTTC
TRBV11-3	-	-	TRBJ2-7	CASSRLLGARSSYEQYF	TGTGCCAGCAGCCGACTATTGGGGGCAAGGAGCTCCTACGAGCAGTACTTC
TRBV20-1	-	-	TRBJ1-5	CSARKGWHPNQPQHF	TGCAGTGCTAGAAAAGGCTGGCACCCCAATCAGCCCCAGCATTTT
TRBV9	many	TRBD2	TRBJ2-4	CASSASGGAFIQYF	TGTGCCAGCAGCGCTAGCGGGGGGGCTTTCATTCAGTACTTC
TRBV2	few	-	TRBJ1-2	CASSPFGGANYGYTF	TGTGCCAGCAGCCCATTTGGGGGAGCTAACTATGGCTACACCTTC
TRBV29-1	once	-	TRBJ2-1	CSVPSTGSYNEQFF	TGCAGCGTCCCATCCACAGGCTCCTACAATGAGCAGTTCTTC
TRBV20-1	few	-	TRBJ1-5	CSAADGGRQPQHF	TGCAGTGCTGCAGACGGGGGACGACAGCCCCAGCATTTT